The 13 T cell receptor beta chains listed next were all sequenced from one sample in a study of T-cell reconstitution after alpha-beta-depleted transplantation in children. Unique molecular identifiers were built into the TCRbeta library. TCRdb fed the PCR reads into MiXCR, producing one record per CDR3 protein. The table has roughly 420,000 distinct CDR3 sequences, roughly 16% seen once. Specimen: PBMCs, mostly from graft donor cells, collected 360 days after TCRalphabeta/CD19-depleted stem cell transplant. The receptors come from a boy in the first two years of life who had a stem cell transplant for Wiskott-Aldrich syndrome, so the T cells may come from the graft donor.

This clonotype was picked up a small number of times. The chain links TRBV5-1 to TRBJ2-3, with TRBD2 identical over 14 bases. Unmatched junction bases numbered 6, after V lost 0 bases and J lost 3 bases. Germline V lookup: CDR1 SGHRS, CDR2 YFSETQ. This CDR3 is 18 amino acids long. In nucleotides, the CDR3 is TGCGCCAGCAGCTTGGGACTAGCGGGGGGGTTATTAACAGATACGCAGTATTTT. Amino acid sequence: CASSLGLAGGLLTDTQYF.

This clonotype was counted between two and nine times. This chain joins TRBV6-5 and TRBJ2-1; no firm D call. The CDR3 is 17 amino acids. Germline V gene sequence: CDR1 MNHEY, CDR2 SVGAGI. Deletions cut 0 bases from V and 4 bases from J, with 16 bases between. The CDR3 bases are TGTGCCAGCAGTTACTCGATGGCTAGTATTAAGTACAATGAGCAGTTCTTC. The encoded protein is CASSYSMASIKYNEQFF.

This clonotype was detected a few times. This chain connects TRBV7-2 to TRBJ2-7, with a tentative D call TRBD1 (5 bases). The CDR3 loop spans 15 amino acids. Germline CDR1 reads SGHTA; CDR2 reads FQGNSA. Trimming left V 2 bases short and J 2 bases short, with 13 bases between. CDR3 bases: TGTGCCAGCAGCTTAAATAGGGCAGGGACCTACGAGCAGTACTTC. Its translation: CASSLNRAGTYEQYF.

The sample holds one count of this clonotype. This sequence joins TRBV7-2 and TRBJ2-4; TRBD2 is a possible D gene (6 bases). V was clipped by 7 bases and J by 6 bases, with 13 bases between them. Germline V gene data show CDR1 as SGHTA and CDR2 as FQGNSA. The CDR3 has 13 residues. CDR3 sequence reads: CASTPGGLNIQYF. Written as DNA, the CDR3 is TGTGCCAGCACCCCCGGAGGGTTAAACATTCAGTACTTC. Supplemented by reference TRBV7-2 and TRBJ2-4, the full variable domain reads GAGVSQSPSNKVTEKGKDVELRCDPISGHTALYWYRQSLGQGLEFLIYFQGNSAPDKSGLPSDRFSAERTGGSVSTLTIQRTQQEDSAVYLCASTPGGLNIQYFGAGTRLSVL.

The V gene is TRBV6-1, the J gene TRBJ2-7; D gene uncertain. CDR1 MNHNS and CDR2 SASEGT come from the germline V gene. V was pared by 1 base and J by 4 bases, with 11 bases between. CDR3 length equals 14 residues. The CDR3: CASSEENEMYEQYF. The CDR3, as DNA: TGTGCCAGCAGTGAAGAAAATGAAATGTACGAGCAGTACTTC.

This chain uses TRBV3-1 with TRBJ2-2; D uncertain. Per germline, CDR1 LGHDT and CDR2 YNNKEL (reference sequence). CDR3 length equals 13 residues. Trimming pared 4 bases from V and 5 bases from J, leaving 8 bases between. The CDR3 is CASSPYKTGELFF. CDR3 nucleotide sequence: TGTGCCAGCAGCCCGTACAAAACCGGGGAGCTGTTTTTT. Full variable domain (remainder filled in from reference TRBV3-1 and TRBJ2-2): DTAVSQTPKYLVTQMGNDKSIKCEQNLGHDTMYWYKQDSKKFLKIMFSYNNKELIINETVPNRFSPKSPDKAHLNLHINSLELGDSAVYFCASSPYKTGELFFGEGSRLTVL.

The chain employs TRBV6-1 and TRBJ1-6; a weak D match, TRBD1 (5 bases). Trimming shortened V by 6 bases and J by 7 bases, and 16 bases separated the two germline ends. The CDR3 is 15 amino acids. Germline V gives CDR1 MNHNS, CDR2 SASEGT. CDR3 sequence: CASSADTSGNSPLHF. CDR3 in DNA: TGTGCCAGCAGCGCGGACACCTCGGGCAATTCACCCCTCCACTTT.

The CDR3 coding sequence is TGTGCCAGCAGCTTATTTCTGGGAGGCACTGGAAACACCATATATTTT. This encodes CASSLFLGGTGNTIYF. This chain joins TRBV7-2 and TRBJ1-3, with unresolved D. The CDR3 is 16 residues long. V lost 2 bases, J lost 2 bases, and 13 bases lay in between. Germline CDR1 SGHTA, CDR2 FQGNSA.

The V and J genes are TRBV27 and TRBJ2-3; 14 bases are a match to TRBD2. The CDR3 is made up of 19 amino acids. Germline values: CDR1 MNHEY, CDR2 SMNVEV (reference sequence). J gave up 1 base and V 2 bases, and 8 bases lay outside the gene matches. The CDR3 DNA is TGTGCCAGCAGTTTAGGCTTTAGGACTAGCGGGAGGCGCACAGATACGCAGTATTTT. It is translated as CASSLGFRTSGRRTDTQYF.

DNA of the CDR3: TGCAGTGCTAATGGGGTGGAGACCCAGTACTTC. Residues: CSANGVETQYF. V usage is TRBV20-1 and J usage is TRBJ2-5; no clear D. V lost 4 bases to trimming and J lost 5 bases, with 8 bases between them. The CDR3 has 11 residues. Germline V gives CDR1 DFQATT, CDR2 SNEGSKA (reference sequence).

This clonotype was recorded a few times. The DNA for the CDR3 is TGTGCCAGCAGACTCGGCTCCGAGCAGTACTTC. Translating it yields CASRLGSEQYF. V is TRBV6-5 and J is TRBJ2-7; no reliable D call. The CDR3 is 11 amino acids. Germline V CDR1 and CDR2: MNHEY, SVGAGI. V shed 6 bases and J shed 6 bases, with 9 bases lying between them.

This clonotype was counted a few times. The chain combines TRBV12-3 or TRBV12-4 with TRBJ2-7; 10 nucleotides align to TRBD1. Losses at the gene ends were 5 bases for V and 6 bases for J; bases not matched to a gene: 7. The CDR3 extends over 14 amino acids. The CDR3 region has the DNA TGTGCCAGCAGTCTAGACAGGGGGCATTTCGAGCAGTACTTC. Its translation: CASSLDRGHFEQYF.

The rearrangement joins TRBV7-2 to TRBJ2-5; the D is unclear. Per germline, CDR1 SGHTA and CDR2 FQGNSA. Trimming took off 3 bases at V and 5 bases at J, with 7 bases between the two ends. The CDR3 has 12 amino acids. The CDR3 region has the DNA TGTGCCAGCAGCTTGATTAGTGAGACCCAGTACTTC. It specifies CASSLISETQYF.